Detailed here is one T cell receptor beta chain. The data stem from a study of blood T cell repertoires in COVID-19. Study background: Acute and convalescent COVID-19 specimens originated in the United States, Italy and Spain. Nucleic acid was either cDNA or gDNA, and it came from T cells, B-cell-depleted T cells, or PBMCs.

Original processing notes: The authors estimated nucleated cell counts from reference gene primer amplification. The repertoire was sequenced with immunoSEQ multiplex PCR; TCRdb's copy has only in-frame clones and lacks some. Clone size and V and J calls were adopted from that table, with D and trimming inferred from the DNA. The sample lists over 300,000 clones, around 88% occurring once. Trimming shortened V by 2 bases and J by 1 base, and 9 bases separated the two germline ends. Per germline, CDR1 MDHEN and CDR2 SYDVKM. The CDR3 spans 14 residues. The gene calls are TRBV28 and TRBJ2-7; D might be TRBD2 (5 bases). Sample: peripheral blood. This receptor was obtained from a woman between 50 and 59 years old with acute or convalescent COVID-19. DNA for the CDR3: TGTGCCAGCAGTTTAGCTCGGACTTCCTACGAGCAGTACTTC. Its translation: CASSLARTSYEQYF.